The 22 T cell receptor beta chains below come from one sample, sequenced in a study of T cell repertoires in aging, cancer and after chemotherapy. Multiplex touch-down PCR with TRB-A/B primers amplified rearranged V-D-J TRB sequences. TCRdb itself ran the multiplex PCR reads through MiXCR, one entry per CDR3 protein. The repertoire holds 5,800 or so distinct CDR3 sequences, approximately 24% seen once, with around 9.7% in the top ten. Amplification of TCR beta used genomic DNA extracted from peripheral blood. Source material: blood. The receptors shown here come from a human donor in good health.

The sample holds a few counts of this clonotype. The rearrangement joins TRBV25-1 to TRBJ2-7; D gene unclear. From germline, CDR1 is MGHDK and CDR2 SYGVNS. The CDR3 is 12 amino acids. The V end was cut by 3 bases, the J end by 6 bases, with 9 bases between. The CDR3 loop reads CASSDRYSEQYF. Written as DNA, the CDR3 is TGTGCCAGCAGTGACCGGTATTCCGAGCAGTACTTC.

This clonotype is classed as medium-sized. This chain links TRBV5-5 with TRBJ1-1; D not resolved. The CDR3 runs 14 residues. CDR1 and CDR2 (germline): SGHKS, YYEKEE (reference sequence). Trimming took off 1 base at V and 1 base at J, with 8 bases between the two ends. The DNA for the CDR3 is TGTGCCAGCAGCTTGATCACGGGGAACACTGAAGCTTTCTTT. Protein sequence: CASSLITGNTEAFF.

By sample share, this clonotype is medium-sized. The DNA of the CDR3 is TGCAGTGCTAGAAGGGGACAGGGGGGGTCCTACGAGCAGTACTTC. Its translation is CSARRGQGGSYEQYF. The J gene is TRBJ2-7, the V gene TRBV20-1, with TRBD1 identical over 11 bases. The CDR3 length is 15 residues. The germline V gene has CDR1 DFQATT and CDR2 SNEGSKA (reference sequence). The trim removed 2 bases at V and 1 base at J, leaving 4 bases unmatched.

This clonotype ranks as medium-sized. J is TRBJ2-7 and V is TRBV27; TRBD1 is a possible D gene (5 bases). The CDR3 is 16 residues long. The germline V gene encodes CDR1 MNHEY and CDR2 SMNVEV (reference sequence). V was pared by 2 bases and J by 0 bases, with 14 bases between. The CDR3 here is CASSLIGAGSSYEQYF. CDR3 coding DNA: TGTGCCAGCAGTTTAATAGGGGCCGGCAGCTCCTACGAGCAGTACTTC.

This clonotype is categorized as medium-sized. The chain is built from TRBV27 and TRBJ1-4; D remains ambiguous. Germline V lookup: CDR1 MNHEY, CDR2 SMNVEV (reference sequence). CDR3 length equals 14 residues. Trimming shortened V by 6 bases and J by 0 bases, and 8 bases separated the two germline ends. The CDR3 loop is CASSAYPTNEKLFF. The CDR3 DNA reads TGTGCCAGCAGCGCTTATCCAACTAATGAAAAACTGTTTTTT.

In its sample, this clonotype was seen a few times. The chain links TRBV25-1 to TRBJ1-6, with D perhaps TRBD1 (5 bases). Germline V gene data show CDR1 as MGHDK and CDR2 as SYGVNS. CDR3 length: 15 amino acids. V was pared by 4 bases and J by 7 bases, with 14 bases between. In DNA form, the CDR3 reads TGTGCCAGCAGTGCCTCCGGGGGACGAAATTCACCCCTCCACTTT. Translating it yields CASSASGGRNSPLHF.

The sample holds many counts of this clonotype. J is TRBJ1-5 and V is TRBV19; possible D gene TRBD1, 5 bases. The CDR3 is 14 amino acids. The ends were cut back, 7 bases at V and 7 bases at J, with 17 bases in the middle. The germline CDR1 and CDR2 sequences are LNHDA and SQIVND (reference sequence). CDR3: CASTRSGDGQPQHF. CDR3 bases: TGTGCCAGTACCAGATCGGGGGATGGGCAGCCCCAGCATTTT.

This clonotype is labeled as medium-sized. The genes are TRBV12-3 or TRBV12-4 and TRBJ1-1, with D perhaps TRBD1 (5 bases). V was clipped by 3 bases and J by 1 base, with 15 bases between them. The CDR3 has 16 amino acids. CDR3 region: CASSLVGEGQNTEAFF. In DNA form, the CDR3 reads TGTGCCAGCAGTTTGGTGGGTGAGGGGCAGAACACTGAAGCTTTCTTT.

By proportion, this clonotype is medium-sized. The rearrangement links TRBV27 to TRBJ1-5; D possibly corresponds to TRBD1 (6 bases). The germline gives CDR1 MNHEY, CDR2 SMNVEV (reference sequence). With 5 bases removed from V and 7 bases from J, the gap between germline ends came to 21 bases. The length of the CDR3 is 16 residues. CDR3 protein: CASSPNGAGARQPQHF. CDR3 DNA sequence: TGTGCCAGCAGTCCCAATGGGGCAGGGGCACGGCAGCCCCAGCATTTT.

This clonotype was recorded once. The chain recombines TRBV5-1 with TRBJ2-1; D call uncertain. Germline CDR1 reads SGHRS; CDR2 reads YFSETQ. The length of the CDR3 is 14 residues. V lost 4 bases to trimming and J lost 6 bases, with 14 bases between them. CDR3 in DNA: TGCGCCAGCAGCGCTCGCGGCCCCGGCAATGAGCAGTTCTTC. It specifies CASSARGPGNEQFF.

This clonotype is deemed medium-sized. The chain links TRBV7-2 to TRBJ2-7; D uncertain. Trimming cost V 5 bases and J 3 bases, with 14 bases left between them. The CDR3 has 14 residues. CDR1 SGHTA and CDR2 FQGNSA come from the germline V gene. The CDR3 here is CASSQVYEVYEQYF. CDR3 coding DNA: TGTGCCAGCAGCCAAGTCTATGAGGTCTACGAGCAGTACTTC.

This clonotype is classed as medium-sized (0.01 to 0.1%). The genes are TRBV6-2 or TRBV6-3 and TRBJ2-7; D ambiguous. CDR3 size: 14 residues. Germline V gene sequence: CDR1 MNHEY, CDR2 SVGEGT. Trimming removed 6 bases at V and 3 bases at J, with 15 bases between. As DNA, the CDR3 is TGTGCCAGCAGCTTCCCCTCTGCCTACTACGAGCAGTACTTC. Protein: CASSFPSAYYEQYF.

The V gene is TRBV19, the J gene TRBJ2-1, with a tentative D call TRBD1 (6 bases). V was clipped by 6 bases and J by 8 bases, with 14 bases between them. This CDR3 is built from 13 residues. Germline V gives CDR1 LNHDA, CDR2 SQIVND (reference sequence). The CDR3 loop is CASRKPNRDEQFF. DNA of the CDR3: TGTGCCAGTAGAAAACCGAACAGGGATGAGCAGTTCTTC. Complete variable domain (other parts from reference TRBV19 and TRBJ2-1): DGGITQSPKYLFRKEGQNVTLSCEQNLNHDAMYWYRQDPGQGLRLIYYSQIVNDFQKGDIAEGYSVSREKKESFPLTVTSAQKNPTAFYLCASRKPNRDEQFFGPGTRLTVL.

The genes are TRBV9 and TRBJ2-1; a possible D gene is TRBD1 (5 bases). V was shortened by 0 bases and J by 8 bases, with 12 bases between the two germline ends. The CDR3 is 14 amino acids. Germline CDR1 reads SGDLS; CDR2 reads YYNGEE. The CDR3 DNA sequence: TGTGCCAGCAGCGTAGCGCAGGGTCAGGATGAGCAGTTCTTC. Translated: CASSVAQGQDEQFF.

By proportion, this clonotype is medium-sized (0.01 to 0.1%). V usage is TRBV5-6 and J usage is TRBJ1-2; 8 positions agree with TRBD1. With 3 bases clipped from V and 4 bases from J, the junction kept 11 bases outside the gene matches. This CDR3 has 16 residues. The germline CDR1 and CDR2 sequences are SGHDT and YYEEEE. The CDR3 DNA is TGTGCCAGCAGCTCCTCGACAGGGGTCCTCCTCTATGGCTACACCTTC. Its protein is CASSSSTGVLLYGYTF.

This clonotype was detected only a few times. V is TRBV6-2 or TRBV6-3 and J is TRBJ2-1, with TRBD2 identical over 15 bases. J lost 9 bases, V lost 6 bases, and 6 bases had no gene match. This CDR3 comprises 15 residues. Germline lookup yields CDR1 MNHEY and CDR2 SVGEGT. The CDR3, as DNA: TGTGCCAGCAGCCGGACTAGCGGGGGGGTCAGTGAGCAGTTCTTC. Translation: CASSRTSGGVSEQFF.

This clonotype is medium-sized. The chain carries TRBV7-2 and TRBJ1-1, with 7 bases lining up with TRBD1. J lost 1 base, V lost 0 bases, and 5 bases had no gene match. In germline, CDR1 is SGHTA, CDR2 FQGNSA. This CDR3 has 16 amino acids. CDR3: CASSLAAGTANTEAFF. CDR3 bases: TGTGCCAGCAGCTTAGCGGCCGGGACAGCGAACACTGAAGCTTTCTTT.

This clonotype is deemed medium-sized. The CDR3 here is CSARDPGTGPYEQYF. The CDR3 bases are TGCAGTGCTAGAGATCCCGGGACAGGTCCCTACGAGCAGTACTTC. The chain couples TRBV20-1 to TRBJ2-7, with 8 bases lining up with TRBD1. CDR1 and CDR2 (germline): DFQATT, SNEGSKA (reference sequence). Trimming removed 0 bases from V and 2 bases from J; junction bases left unmatched: 6. The CDR3 has 15 amino acids.

Notes on this clonotype: One base away lies a much larger clone, so this may be a sequencing read error. This chain uses TRBV6-4 with TRBJ2-7; a possible D gene is TRBD1 (6 bases). In germline, CDR1 is MRHNA, CDR2 SNTAGT. The CDR3 sequence is 14 residues long. This chain's CDR3 is CASSADSRSCEQYF. The CDR3 region has the DNA TGTGCCAGCAGTGCGGACAGCCGCTCCTGCGAGCAGTACTTC.

As regards this clonotype: This could be a read error, since a much larger clone is one nucleotide away. The chain joins TRBV18 to TRBJ2-7; D gene ambiguous. CDR1 KGHSH and CDR2 LQKENI come from the germline V gene. The CDR3 spans 15 residues. Trimming pared 1 base from V and 2 bases from J, leaving 12 bases between. CDR3 sequence: CASSPRSVPTYEQYF. In DNA, the CDR3 is TGTGCCAGCTCACCACGGTCAGTACCAACCTACGAGCAGTACTTC.

This clonotype is classed as medium-sized (0.01 to 0.1%). The rearrangement uses TRBV19 and TRBJ1-1, with D unresolved. V dropped 2 bases and J dropped 5 bases, with 3 bases sitting between them. There are 11 residues in the CDR3. From germline, CDR1 is LNHDA and CDR2 SQIVND (reference sequence). The DNA of the CDR3 is TGTGCCAGTAGTATAAATACTGAAGCTTTCTTT. Translated: CASSINTEAFF. Full variable domain (outside the CDR3, taken from reference TRBV19 and TRBJ1-1): DGGITQSPKYLFRKEGQNVTLSCEQNLNHDAMYWYRQDPGQGLRLIYYSQIVNDFQKGDIAEGYSVSREKKESFPLTVTSAQKNPTAFYLCASSINTEAFFGQGTRLTVV.

In its sample, this clonotype ranks as medium-sized. The chain recombines TRBV7-2 with TRBJ2-2; D remains unclear. Germline V lookup: CDR1 SGHTA, CDR2 FQGNSA. Trimming pared 1 base from V and 1 base from J, leaving 1 base between. This CDR3 has 13 residues. The CDR3 coding sequence is TGTGCCAGCAGCTTAGGGAACACCGGGGAGCTGTTTTTT. Translating it yields CASSLGNTGELFF.